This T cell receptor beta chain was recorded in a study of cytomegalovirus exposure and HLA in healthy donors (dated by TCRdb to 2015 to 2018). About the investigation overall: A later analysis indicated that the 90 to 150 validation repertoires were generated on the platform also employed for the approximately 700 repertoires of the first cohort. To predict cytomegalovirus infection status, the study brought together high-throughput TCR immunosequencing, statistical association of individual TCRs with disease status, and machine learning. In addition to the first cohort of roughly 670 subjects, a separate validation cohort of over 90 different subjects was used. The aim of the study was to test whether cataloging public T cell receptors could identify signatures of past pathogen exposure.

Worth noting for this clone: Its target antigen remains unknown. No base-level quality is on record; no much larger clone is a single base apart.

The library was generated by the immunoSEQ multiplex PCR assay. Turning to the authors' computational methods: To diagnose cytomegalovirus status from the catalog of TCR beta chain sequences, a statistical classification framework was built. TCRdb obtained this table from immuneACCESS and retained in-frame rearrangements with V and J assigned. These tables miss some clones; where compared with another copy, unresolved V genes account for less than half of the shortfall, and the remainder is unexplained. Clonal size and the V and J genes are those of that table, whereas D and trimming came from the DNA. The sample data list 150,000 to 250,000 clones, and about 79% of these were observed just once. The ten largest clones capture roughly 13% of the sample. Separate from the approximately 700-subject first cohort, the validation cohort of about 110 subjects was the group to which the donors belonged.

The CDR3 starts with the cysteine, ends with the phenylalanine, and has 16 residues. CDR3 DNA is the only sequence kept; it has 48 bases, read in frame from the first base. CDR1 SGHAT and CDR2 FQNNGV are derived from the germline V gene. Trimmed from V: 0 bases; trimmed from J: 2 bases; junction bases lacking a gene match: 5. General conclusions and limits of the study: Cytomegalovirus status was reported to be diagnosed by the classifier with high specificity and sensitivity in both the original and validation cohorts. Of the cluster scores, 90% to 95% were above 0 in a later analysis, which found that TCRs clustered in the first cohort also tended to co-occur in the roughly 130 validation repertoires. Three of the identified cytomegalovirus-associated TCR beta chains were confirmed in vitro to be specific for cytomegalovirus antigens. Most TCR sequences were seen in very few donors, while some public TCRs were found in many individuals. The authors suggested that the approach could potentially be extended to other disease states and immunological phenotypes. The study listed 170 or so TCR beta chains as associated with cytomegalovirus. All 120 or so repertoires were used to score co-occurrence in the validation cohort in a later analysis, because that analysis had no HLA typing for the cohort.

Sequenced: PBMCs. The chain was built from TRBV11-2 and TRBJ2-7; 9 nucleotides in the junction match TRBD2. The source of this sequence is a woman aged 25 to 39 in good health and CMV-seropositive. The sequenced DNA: TGTGCCAGCAGCTTAGATGGCGGGAGGGGCCCCTACGAGCAGTACTTC. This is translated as CASSLDGGRGPYEQYF.